One and the same sample provided the 32 T cell receptor beta chains below, sequenced in a study of CD8 T cells in ankylosing spondylitis. TCRdb reprocessed the 5' RACE reads via MiXCR and lists one record per CDR3 protein. Here the sample spans over 110,000 distinct CDR3 sequences, roughly 8% being singletons. The sequenced material came from synovial fluid, either unsorted or a sorted T cell fraction (not recorded which). All receptors derive from a male donor with ankylosing spondylitis.

This clonotype was counted between two and nine times. The chain employs TRBV5-6 and TRBJ2-1, with 9 bases aligning to TRBD2. J gave up 2 bases and V 0 bases, and 0 bases lay outside the gene matches. The CDR3 is made up of 15 amino acids. CDR1 is SGHDT and CDR2 is YYEEEE in the germline V gene. The CDR3 here is CASSLASGAYNEQFF. The DNA of the CDR3 is TGTGCCAGCAGCTTGGCTAGCGGGGCCTACAATGAGCAGTTCTTC. The entire variable domain, with the rest obtained from reference TRBV5-6 and TRBJ2-1, is as follows: DAGVTQSPTHLIKTRGQQVTLRCSPKSGHDTVSWYQQALGQGPQFIFQYYEEEERQRGNFPDRFSGHQFPNYSSELNVNALLLGDSALYLCASSLASGAYNEQFFGPGTRLTVL.

This clonotype was observed many times. This chain uses TRBV11-2 with TRBJ1-2; tentative D call: TRBD1 (6 bases). Trimming cost V 2 bases and J 6 bases, with 13 bases left between them. The germline gives CDR1 SGHAT, CDR2 FQNNGV. This CDR3 comprises 14 residues. DNA of the CDR3: TGTGCCAGCAGCTTATCTAGGGCAGGGGATGGCTACACCTTC. As protein: CASSLSRAGDGYTF.

Concerning this clonotype itself: One end of the junction varies from germline; a read error may be responsible. The chain is built from TRBV28 and TRBJ2-7; 7 bases agree with TRBD1. Germline V gene sequence: CDR1 MDHEN, CDR2 SYDVKM. CDR3 length equals 14 residues. The CDR3: CASSSRDSSYGQYF. The DNA for the CDR3 is TGTGCCAGCAGTTCACGGGACAGCTCCTACGGGCAGTACTTC.

This clonotype occurred many times. This chain uses TRBV20-1 with TRBJ2-1, with 13 bases identical to TRBD2. From germline, CDR1 is DFQATT and CDR2 SNEGSKA (reference sequence). The CDR3 consists of 18 residues. With V trimmed by 4 bases and J by 1 base, 10 bases remained unmatched. This CDR3 reads CSATGLAGAPQSYNEQFF. The DNA of the CDR3 is TGCAGTGCTACCGGACTAGCGGGAGCCCCCCAATCCTACAATGAGCAGTTCTTC.

This clonotype was seen many times. The J gene is TRBJ1-4, the V gene TRBV20-1, with D possibly being TRBD1 (6 bases). CDR1 and CDR2 (germline): DFQATT, SNEGSKA (reference sequence). V lost 6 bases to trimming and J lost 5 bases, with 16 bases between them. The CDR3 extends over 14 amino acids. CDR3 sequence (DNA): TGCAGTGCCCCGTTGGTGAGGGGGAATGAAAAACTGTTTTTT. Residues: CSAPLVRGNEKLFF.

The rearrangement uses TRBV5-8 and TRBJ2-3; 10 bases match TRBD1. Germline V CDR1 and CDR2: SGHTS, YDEGEE. The CDR3 has 17 residues. V lost 3 bases and J lost 6; bases outside the gene matches: 13. The DNA of the CDR3 is TGTGCCAGCAGCTGGGGGACAGGGGTACACAATTTGGATACGCAGTATTTT. Translation: CASSWGTGVHNLDTQYF.

The rearrangement uses TRBV20-1 and TRBJ1-2; 8 bases line up with TRBD1. Germline loops: CDR1 DFQATT, CDR2 SNEGSKA (reference sequence). J lost 4 bases, V lost 8 bases, and 9 bases had no gene match. The CDR3 is 13 amino acids. CDR3 region: CSTNPGTGYGYTF. The DNA for the CDR3 is TGCAGTACTAATCCCGGGACAGGCTATGGCTACACCTTC.

Concerning this clonotype itself: One junction end does not reproduce the germline sequence, and a read error may be involved. CDR3 region: CASSQEEGELFF. CDR3 coding DNA: TGTGCCAGCAGCCAAGAAGAGGGGGAACTGTTTTTT. This chain joins TRBV3-1 and TRBJ2-2; D possibly corresponds to TRBD1 (6 bases). CDR1 is LGHDT and CDR2 is YNNKEL in the germline V gene (reference sequence). This CDR3 spans 12 amino acids. Full variable domain (missing parts from reference TRBV3-1 and TRBJ2-2): DTAVSQTPKYLVTQMGNDKSIKCEQNLGHDTMYWYKQDSKKFLKIMFSYNNKELIINETVPNRFSPKSPDKAHLNLHINSLELGDSAVYFCASSQEEGELFFGEGSRLTVL.

This clonotype occurred many times. V and J are TRBV7-2 and TRBJ1-3; D unresolved. Germline V CDR1 and CDR2: SGHTA, FQGNSA. V was clipped by 3 bases and J by 4 bases, with 16 bases between them. The CDR3 is 16 amino acids. The CDR3 loop reads CASSFALGRQGNTIYF. The DNA for the CDR3 is TGTGCCAGCAGCTTCGCACTCGGACGTCAAGGAAACACCATATATTTT.

In its sample, this clonotype was seen many times. This chain joins TRBV6-2 or TRBV6-3 and TRBJ2-1; possibly TRBD2 for D (5 bases). The V end lost 5 bases, the J end lost 4 bases, and 9 bases lay between the germline ends. Looked up from germline, CDR1 is MNHEY and CDR2 is SVGEGT. This CDR3 is built from 13 residues. DNA for the CDR3: TGTGCCAGCAGTGTAGAGGGATACAATGAGCAGTTCTTC. Protein: CASSVEGYNEQFF.

This sequence joins TRBV6-6 and TRBJ1-1; tentative D call: TRBD1 (5 bases). Between the trimmed V and J ends, which lost 0 bases and 6 bases, there was a span of 8 bases. The CDR3 length is 13 residues. Germline CDR1 MNHNY, CDR2 SVGAGI (reference sequence). Here the CDR3 reads CASSYSGRPEAFF. The CDR3 nucleotides read TGTGCCAGCAGTTACTCGGGGCGACCTGAAGCTTTCTTT.

This clonotype was detected ten times or more. The V and J genes are TRBV15 and TRBJ2-5; D gene unclear. The CDR3 is made up of 15 amino acids. Germline CDR1 and CDR2: LNHNV and YYDKDF (reference sequence). With 2 bases removed from V and 0 bases from J, the gap between germline ends came to 10 bases. For the CDR3, the DNA is TGTGCCACCAGCAGACCCGATAGGTACCAAGAGACCCAGTACTTC. Translation: CATSRPDRYQETQYF.

This clonotype was recorded at least ten times. The J gene is TRBJ2-3, the V gene TRBV27; tentatively, D is TRBD2 (5 bases). Germline CDR1 is MNHEY and CDR2 is SMNVEV (reference sequence). This CDR3 region has 14 residues. Between the trimmed V and J ends, which lost 4 bases and 2 bases, there was a span of 10 bases. This chain's CDR3 is CASSWRVDTDTQYF. CDR3 DNA sequence: TGTGCCAGCAGTTGGCGGGTCGACACAGATACGCAGTATTTT.

The chain recombines TRBV4-3 with TRBJ2-4, with D perhaps TRBD1 or TRBD2 (5 bases each). Trimming removed 0 bases from V and 7 bases from J, with 25 bases in between. This CDR3 comprises 19 residues. Per germline, CDR1 LGHNA and CDR2 YSLEER. DNA for the CDR3: TGCGCCAGCAGCCAAGATGTGGTTCGACGGGACCGCTGGGGGAACATTCAGTACTTC. Translating it yields CASSQDVVRRDRWGNIQYF.

This chain connects TRBV6-2 or TRBV6-3 to TRBJ1-1, with D unresolved. Germline CDR1 reads MNHEY; CDR2 reads SVGEGT. The CDR3 is 13 amino acids. V lost 6 bases and J lost 11, with 19 bases in between. CDR3 region: CASSVLPAGYAFF. The CDR3 nucleotides read TGTGCCAGCAGCGTTCTCCCCGCGGGGTATGCTTTCTTT.

This clonotype came up many times. The gene calls are TRBV25-1 and TRBJ2-7; D assignment may be TRBD1 or TRBD2 (6 bases each). Germline-derived CDR1 and CDR2 are MGHDK and SYGVNS. V dropped 5 bases and J dropped 0 bases, with 11 bases sitting between them. The CDR3 totals 14 residues. CDR3 nucleotide sequence: TGTGCCAGCAGTATGGGGGGCCTCTCCTACGAGCAGTACTTC. Its protein is CASSMGGLSYEQYF.

This clonotype was detected ten times or more. The rearrangement links TRBV11-2 to TRBJ1-1, with D possibly TRBD1 on 5 matching bases. This CDR3 region has 15 residues. V was clipped by 5 bases and J by 1 base, with 14 bases between them. Looked up from germline, CDR1 is SGHAT and CDR2 is FQNNGV. In DNA form, the CDR3 reads TGTGCCAGCAGCGGGGGTGGACGGACGAACACTGAAGCTTTCTTT. Protein sequence: CASSGGGRTNTEAFF. Full variable domain (rest looked up from reference TRBV11-2 and TRBJ1-1): EAGVAQSPRYKIIEKRQSVAFWCNPISGHATLYWYQQILGQGPKLLIQFQNNGVVDDSQLPKDRFSAERLKGVDSTLKIQPAKLEDSAVYLCASSGGGRTNTEAFFGQGTRLTVV.

V gene TRBV14 combines with J gene TRBJ2-1; no definite D call. V was shortened by 2 bases and J by 3 bases, with 5 bases between the two germline ends. CDR3 length: 13 residues. Looked up from germline, CDR1 is SGHDN and CDR2 is FVKESK. CDR3 in amino acids: CASSQRNYNEQFF. CDR3 DNA: TGTGCCAGCAGCCAAAGGAACTACAATGAGCAGTTCTTC.

This clonotype occurred many times. The chain joins TRBV11-2 to TRBJ2-3, with TRBD2 matching 7 bases. With 5 bases clipped from V and 10 bases from J, the junction kept 18 bases outside the gene matches. CDR1 and CDR2 (germline): SGHAT, FQNNGV. This CDR3 spans 16 amino acids. The CDR3 sequence is CASSPGLAGYSEAQYF. The CDR3 DNA follows: TGTGCCAGCAGCCCAGGGTTAGCGGGTTATTCGGAAGCGCAGTATTTT. The full variable domain, rest sourced from reference TRBV11-2 and TRBJ2-3, is EAGVAQSPRYKIIEKRQSVAFWCNPISGHATLYWYQQILGQGPKLLIQFQNNGVVDDSQLPKDRFSAERLKGVDSTLKIQPAKLEDSAVYLCASSPGLAGYSEAQYFGPGTRLTVL.

This clonotype has only a few counts. The V and J genes are TRBV7-9 and TRBJ1-2; D call uncertain. Trimming cost V 4 bases and J 6 bases, with 18 bases left between them. CDR1 and CDR2 (germline): SEHNR, FQNEAQ (reference sequence). The CDR3 runs to 15 residues. The CDR3, as DNA: TGTGCCAGCAGCTCCGCACCGCTTACTACCAATGGCTACACCTTC. Encoded protein: CASSSAPLTTNGYTF.

The gene calls are TRBV20-1 and TRBJ1-5; a possible D gene is TRBD1 (5 bases). Trimming removed 3 bases at V and 0 bases at J, with 9 bases between. The CDR3 runs 14 residues. Germline lookup yields CDR1 DFQATT and CDR2 SNEGSKA (reference sequence). The CDR3 region is CSARGPYSNQPQHF. The CDR3 DNA reads TGCAGTGCTAGGGGGCCCTATAGCAATCAGCCCCAGCATTTT.

The rearrangement joins TRBV4-3 to TRBJ1-6; 10 positions agree with TRBD1. Trimming cost V 1 base and J 9 bases; bases outside gene matches: 15. The germline V gene encodes CDR1 LGHNA and CDR2 YSLEER. This CDR3 spans 19 amino acids. Here the CDR3 DNA reads TGCGCCAGCAGCCAAGTACCGGGACAGGGGTTGAGGCGTAGTTCACCCCTCCACTTT. As protein: CASSQVPGQGLRRSSPLHF.

This clonotype was seen many times. V is TRBV29-1 and J is TRBJ2-2; D possibly matches TRBD1 or TRBD2 (6 bases each). Germline V gives CDR1 SQVTM, CDR2 ANQGSEA. The CDR3 runs 18 residues. Trimming removed 4 bases at V and 6 bases at J, with 27 bases between. The CDR3 DNA sequence: TGCAGCGTTGGGGGAGGAGGAAGACAAGGGACAAAGGCCGGGGAGCTGTTTTTT. Protein sequence: CSVGGGGRQGTKAGELFF.

This clonotype was counted between two and nine times. The rearrangement links TRBV4-3 to TRBJ1-3; D gene uncertain. V lost 0 bases to trimming and J lost 0 bases, with 9 bases between them. The CDR3 runs 16 residues. CDR1 and CDR2 (germline): LGHNA, YSLEER. The CDR3 region is CASSQDWSISGNTIYF. The CDR3 DNA reads as TGCGCCAGCAGCCAAGACTGGAGTATCTCTGGAAACACCATATATTTT.

This clonotype was observed at least ten times. This chain connects TRBV6-1 to TRBJ1-6, with 11 bases identical to TRBD1. CDR1 MNHNS and CDR2 SASEGT come from the germline V gene. The CDR3 length is 14 residues. The V and J ends lost 1 base and 10 bases, in that order; junction bases with no gene match: 0. The CDR3 is CASSEGTGGSPLHF. The CDR3 bases are TGTGCCAGCAGTGAAGGGACAGGGGGCTCACCCCTCCACTTT.

In its sample, this clonotype was seen a few times. The V and J genes are TRBV6-5 and TRBJ1-2, with D perhaps TRBD1 (5 bases). V was clipped by 0 bases and J by 8 bases, with 16 bases between them. Germline values: CDR1 MNHEY, CDR2 SVGAGI. There are 15 residues in the CDR3. The CDR3 loop reads CASSYSSLREGGYTF. In DNA, the CDR3 is TGTGCCAGCAGTTACTCGAGTCTCAGGGAAGGAGGCTACACCTTC.

Ten or more counts support this clonotype. The chain employs TRBV6-1 and TRBJ1-4; D might be TRBD1 (5 bases). V was clipped by 6 bases and J by 0 bases, with 8 bases between them. This CDR3 comprises 14 residues. Germline loops: CDR1 MNHNS, CDR2 SASEGT. CDR3 DNA: TGTGCCAGCAGAGTAGGGGCAACTAATGAAAAACTGTTTTTT. Protein sequence: CASRVGATNEKLFF.

There are many counts of this clonotype. V usage is TRBV20-1 and J usage is TRBJ2-7; 11 bases align to TRBD1. The ends lost 2 bases at V and 6 bases at J; junction bases unmatched: 6. Germline assignment: CDR1 DFQATT and CDR2 SNEGSKA (reference sequence). The CDR3 consists of 14 residues. CDR3 in DNA: TGCAGTGCTAGACCAAGGACAGGGGGCTTCGAGCAGTACTTC. Translated, it gives CSARPRTGGFEQYF.

This clonotype occurred a few times. A much larger clone is a single base away; this may be a read error. The rearrangement links TRBV24-1 to TRBJ2-1; unclear D gene. CDR1 and CDR2 from the germline V gene are KGHDR and SFDVKD. Trimming took off 4 bases at V and 3 bases at J, with 0 bases between the two ends. The CDR3 has 11 residues. CDR3 protein: CATSDYNEQFF. The DNA for the CDR3 is TGTGCCACCAGTGACTACAATGAGCAGTTCTTC.

This clonotype has just a few counts. The rearrangement uses TRBV27 and TRBJ1-6; 7 bases are a match to TRBD1. The length of the CDR3 is 15 residues. Looked up from germline, CDR1 is MNHEY and CDR2 is SMNVEV (reference sequence). Trimming took 3 bases from V and 14 from J; bases not matched to a gene: 13. The CDR3 region has the DNA TGTGCCAGCAGTTTCCTCCGGGACAGTGGCGTAGCCCTCCACTTT. Translated: CASSFLRDSGVALHF.

This clonotype was found many times. CDR3 coding DNA: TGTGCCTGGAGTCGAGGAATCGGTGGTAACACAGATACGCAGTATTTT. This translates into CAWSRGIGGNTDTQYF. The chain employs TRBV30 and TRBJ2-3; D uncertain. Trimming pared 2 bases from V and 2 bases from J, leaving 17 bases between. The germline gives CDR1 GTSNPN, CDR2 SVGIG (reference sequence). The CDR3 totals 16 residues.

This clonotype showed up many times. The chain has TRBV29-1 and TRBJ2-1; either TRBD1 or TRBD2 may supply D (6 bases each). Trimming cost V 6 bases and J 3 bases, with 15 bases left between them. The CDR3 runs 14 residues. Germline CDR1 and CDR2: SQVTM and ANQGSEA. CDR3 nucleotides: TGCAGCGTCCACGGGGGCCGCAGCTACAATGAGCAGTTCTTC. This translates into CSVHGGRSYNEQFF.